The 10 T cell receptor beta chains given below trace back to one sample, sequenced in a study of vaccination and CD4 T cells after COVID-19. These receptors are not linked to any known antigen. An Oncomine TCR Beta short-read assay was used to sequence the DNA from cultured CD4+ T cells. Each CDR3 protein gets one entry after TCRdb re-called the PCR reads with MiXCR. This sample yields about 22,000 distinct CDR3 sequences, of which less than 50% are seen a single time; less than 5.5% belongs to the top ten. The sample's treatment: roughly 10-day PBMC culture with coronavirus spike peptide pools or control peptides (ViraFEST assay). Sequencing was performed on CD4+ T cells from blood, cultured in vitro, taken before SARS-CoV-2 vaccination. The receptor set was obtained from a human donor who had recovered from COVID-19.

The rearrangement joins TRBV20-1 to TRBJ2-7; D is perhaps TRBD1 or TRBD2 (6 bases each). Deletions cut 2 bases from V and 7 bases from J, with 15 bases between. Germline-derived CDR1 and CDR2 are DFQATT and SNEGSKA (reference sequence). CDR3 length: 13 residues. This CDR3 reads CSARLQGLAEQYF. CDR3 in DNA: TGCAGTGCTAGACTCCAGGGGCTAGCGGAGCAGTACTTC.

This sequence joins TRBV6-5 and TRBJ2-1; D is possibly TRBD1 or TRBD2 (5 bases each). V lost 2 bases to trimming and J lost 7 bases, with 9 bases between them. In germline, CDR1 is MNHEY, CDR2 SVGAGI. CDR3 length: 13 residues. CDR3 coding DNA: TGTGCCAGCAGTTACCGGGGCCCGAATGAGCAGTTCTTC. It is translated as CASSYRGPNEQFF.

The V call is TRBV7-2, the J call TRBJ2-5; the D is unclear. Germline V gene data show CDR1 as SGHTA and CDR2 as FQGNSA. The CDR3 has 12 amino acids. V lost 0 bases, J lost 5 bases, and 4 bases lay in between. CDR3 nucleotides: TGTGCCAGCAGCTTAGCGGTGGAGACCCAGTACTTC. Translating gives CASSLAVETQYF.

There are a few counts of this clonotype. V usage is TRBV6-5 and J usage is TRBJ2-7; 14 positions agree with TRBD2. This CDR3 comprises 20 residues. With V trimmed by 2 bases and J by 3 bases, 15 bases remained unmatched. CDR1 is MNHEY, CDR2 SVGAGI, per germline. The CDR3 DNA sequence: TGTGCCAGCAGTTACCACGAACCGGGACTAGCGGGAGTCAATCGCTACGAGCAGTACTTC. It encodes CASSYHEPGLAGVNRYEQYF.

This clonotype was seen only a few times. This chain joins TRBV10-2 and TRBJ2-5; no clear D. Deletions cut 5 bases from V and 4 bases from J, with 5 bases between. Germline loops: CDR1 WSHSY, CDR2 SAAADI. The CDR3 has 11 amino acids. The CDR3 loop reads CASSPLETQYF. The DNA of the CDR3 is TGCGCCAGCAGTCCATTAGAGACCCAGTACTTC.

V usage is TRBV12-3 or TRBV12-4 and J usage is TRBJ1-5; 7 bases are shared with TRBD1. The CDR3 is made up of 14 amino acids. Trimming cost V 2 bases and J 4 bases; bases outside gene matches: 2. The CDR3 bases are TGTGCCAGCAGTTTAAGGGGGCCTAATCAGCCCCAGCATTTT. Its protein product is CASSLRGPNQPQHF.

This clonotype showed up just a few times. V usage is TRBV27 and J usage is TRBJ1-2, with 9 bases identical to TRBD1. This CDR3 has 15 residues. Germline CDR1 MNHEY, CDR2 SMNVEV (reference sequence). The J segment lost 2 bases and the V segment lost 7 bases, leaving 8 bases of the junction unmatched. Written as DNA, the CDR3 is TGTGCCAGCACCAAGACGACAGGGGGGAACTATGGCTACACCTTC. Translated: CASTKTTGGNYGYTF.

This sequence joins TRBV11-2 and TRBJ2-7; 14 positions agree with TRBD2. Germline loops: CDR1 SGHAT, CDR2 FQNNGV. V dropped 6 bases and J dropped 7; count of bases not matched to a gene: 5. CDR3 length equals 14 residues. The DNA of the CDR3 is TGTGCCAGCAGGTCGACTAGCGGGGGGGCAGAGCAGTACTTC. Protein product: CASRSTSGGAEQYF.

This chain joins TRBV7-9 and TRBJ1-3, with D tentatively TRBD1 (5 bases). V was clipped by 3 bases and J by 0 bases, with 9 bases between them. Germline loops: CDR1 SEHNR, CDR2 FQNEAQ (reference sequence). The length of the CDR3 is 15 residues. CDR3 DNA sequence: TGTGCCAGCAGCTTCGACAGCCACTCTGGAAACACCATATATTTT. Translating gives CASSFDSHSGNTIYF.

The CDR3 here is CASSFSQASGLYEQYF. CDR3 nucleotides: TGTGCCAGCAGTTTTAGTCAAGCTAGCGGCCTCTACGAGCAGTACTTC. The genes are TRBV27 and TRBJ2-7; 7 positions agree with TRBD2. CDR1 and CDR2 (germline): MNHEY, SMNVEV (reference sequence). Germline trimming cut 3 bases from V and 3 bases from J; bases unmatched to any gene: 11. The CDR3 loop spans 16 amino acids.